This T cell receptor beta chain was recovered during a study of cytomegalovirus exposure and HLA in healthy donors. As for the study in general: Earlier work reported 90 million to 120 million unique TCR beta sequences from about 200 million T cells. Overall study findings and caveats: Most TCR beta V segments were productive about 87% or about 30% of the time in an earlier analysis. TCR beta sequences numbering around 15,000 were associated with HLA alleles at 0.05 false discovery rate in a later analysis.

Germline V gene sequence: CDR1 SGDLS, CDR2 YYNGEE. This CDR3 has 16 amino acids. J was trimmed by 3 bases and V by 3 bases; bases with no gene match: 9. This clone was detected a few times. Antigen specificity is unknown. Researchers ran the PCR with 60 Vbeta and 13 Jbeta primers. Profiling relied on immunoSEQ multiplex PCR, and the TCRdb table lists in-frame clones only, not all of them. This table holds about 120,000 clones, about 10% found once. The rearrangement uses TRBV9 and TRBJ2-3; 8 nucleotides agree with TRBD1. The TCR sequence derives from a man aged 30 to 39 in good health and CMV-seronegative. The sequencing input was PBMCs. CDR3 in DNA: TGTGCCAGCAGCGCGGGTTGGACAGGGTTGACAGATACGCAGTATTTT. It encodes CASSAGWTGLTDTQYF.